Listed below are T cell receptor beta chains from one sample, sequenced in a study of cytomegalovirus exposure and HLA in healthy donors. Repertoires were generated with immunoSEQ multiplex PCR, while TCRdb's copy carries only in-frame clones and drops some. Here the sample spans tens of thousands of clones, roughly 73% being singletons. Sequences were obtained from PBMCs. These receptors originate from a male donor in good health and CMV-seropositive. Both conserved end residues are part of each CDR3. Fields, in order: V gene, D gene, J gene, CDR3 protein. D genes are given only for firm matches.

v_gene: TRBV28
d_gene: TRBD1
j_gene: TRBJ1-1
CDR3aa: CASSPPTGQGKAFF

v_gene: TRBV18
d_gene: NA
j_gene: TRBJ1-1
CDR3aa: CASASPGVGTEAFF

v_gene: TRBV19
d_gene: TRBD1
j_gene: TRBJ1-5
CDR3aa: CASSTRQGFQPQHF

v_gene: TRBV6-5
d_gene: TRBD1
j_gene: TRBJ2-7
CDR3aa: CASRPTGINYEQYF

v_gene: TRBV15
d_gene: TRBD1
j_gene: TRBJ1-4
CDR3aa: CATSRGDSTTEKLFF

v_gene: TRBV2
d_gene: TRBD1
j_gene: TRBJ1-4
CDR3aa: CASKGVTGEYEKLFF

v_gene: TRBV9
d_gene: NA
j_gene: TRBJ2-7
CDR3aa: CASSNGAGLPYEQYF

v_gene: TRBV11-2
d_gene: NA
j_gene: TRBJ1-3
CDR3aa: CASSAMRSYSGNTIYF

v_gene: TRBV7-9
d_gene: NA
j_gene: TRBJ2-5
CDR3aa: CASSNTRQASQETQYF

v_gene: TRBV19
d_gene: TRBD1
j_gene: TRBJ1-5
CDR3aa: CASSADRADQPQHF

v_gene: TRBV5-8
d_gene: TRBD1
j_gene: TRBJ1-4
CDR3aa: CASSLRGQADEKLFF

v_gene: TRBV6-5
d_gene: NA
j_gene: TRBJ1-6
CDR3aa: CASRAQGGNSPLHF

v_gene: TRBV7-9
d_gene: NA
j_gene: TRBJ1-2
CDR3aa: CASSLETGNYGYTF

v_gene: TRBV4-1
d_gene: NA
j_gene: TRBJ2-7
CDR3aa: CASTGYEGETTYEQYF

v_gene: TRBV4-1
d_gene: TRBD2
j_gene: TRBJ2-3
CDR3aa: CASSQVQLAGPDTQYF

v_gene: TRBV16
d_gene: NA
j_gene: TRBJ2-1
CDR3aa: CASSHQSFGLAIYNEQFF

v_gene: TRBV5-1
d_gene: TRBD2
j_gene: TRBJ2-7
CDR3aa: CASSFVAGGPGEQYF

v_gene: TRBV7-9
d_gene: TRBD2
j_gene: TRBJ2-2
CDR3aa: CASSVPSGRSTGELFF

v_gene: TRBV27
d_gene: NA
j_gene: TRBJ1-4
CDR3aa: CASSLQGLWDEKLFF

v_gene: TRBV19
d_gene: NA
j_gene: TRBJ1-4
CDR3aa: CASRLGTSRNKKLFF

v_gene: TRBV30
d_gene: NA
j_gene: TRBJ1-1
CDR3aa: CAWSVLGAGGWNTEAFF

v_gene: TRBV5-4
d_gene: NA
j_gene: TRBJ2-7
CDR3aa: CASSLAIGGNYEQYF

v_gene: TRBV11-3
d_gene: NA
j_gene: TRBJ1-1
CDR3aa: CASSLGQNTEAFF

v_gene: TRBV28
d_gene: TRBD1
j_gene: TRBJ2-2
CDR3aa: CASRRGTGGTGELFF

v_gene: TRBV9
d_gene: TRBD2
j_gene: TRBJ2-1
CDR3aa: CASSAKPSSGRWRNEQFF

v_gene: TRBV7-9
d_gene: NA
j_gene: TRBJ2-1
CDR3aa: CASSLSSDNEQFF

v_gene: TRBV30
d_gene: TRBD1
j_gene: TRBJ2-3
CDR3aa: CAWRESGGLADTQYF

v_gene: TRBV6-1
d_gene: TRBD1
j_gene: TRBJ1-1
CDR3aa: CASREGQGKLNTEAFF

v_gene: TRBV5-1
d_gene: TRBD1
j_gene: TRBJ2-5
CDR3aa: CASSLAATGEETQYF

v_gene: TRBV15
d_gene: NA
j_gene: TRBJ2-7
CDR3aa: CATSAGGTSYEQYF

v_gene: TRBV7-3
d_gene: TRBD2
j_gene: TRBJ2-1
CDR3aa: CASSEGPSGISSYNEQFF

v_gene: TRBV27
d_gene: NA
j_gene: TRBJ1-5
CDR3aa: CASSLSGLGNQPQHF

v_gene: TRBV5-1
d_gene: TRBD2
j_gene: TRBJ2-7
CDR3aa: CASSLGTSKVSYEQYF

v_gene: TRBV19
d_gene: TRBD1
j_gene: TRBJ2-5
CDR3aa: CASSVSTGARPETQYF

v_gene: TRBV5-1
d_gene: TRBD2
j_gene: TRBJ2-3
CDR3aa: CASSSGLAVTPSSTDTQYF

v_gene: TRBV7-2
d_gene: TRBD2
j_gene: TRBJ2-3
CDR3aa: CASSPRESGTDTQYF

v_gene: TRBV2
d_gene: TRBD2
j_gene: TRBJ2-7
CDR3aa: CASTRLAGGYEQYF